This T cell receptor (beta chain) was captured in a study of CD8+ T cells in alopecia areata. Study summary: Twice a day, 5 to 10 mg of oral tofacitinib was administered to treated patients.

Sequencing relied on a cDNA template that was reverse transcribed from extracted RNA. Generated by immunoSEQ multiplex PCR, the TCRdb table keeps only in-frame clones and is missing some. Among about 150,000 clones listed, around three fifths were seen once. The germline V and J ends were trimmed by 2 bases and 3 bases, with 12 bases remaining between them. This CDR3 spans 15 amino acids. CDR1 SGHTS and CDR2 YDEGEE come from the germline V gene. Study-level results: Lesional scalp displayed greater clonality than normal scalp, most notably in alopecia totalis/universalis.

As to this clone: Its antigen remains unidentified.

This specimen was CD4+ T cells sorted from blood, taken at week 0. The receptor was isolated from a human donor with alopecia areata. This chain joins TRBV5-8 and TRBJ1-5; D is perhaps TRBD1 (5 bases). The CDR3 region is CASSFGTAPNQPQHF. CDR3 nucleotides: TGTGCCAGCAGCTTCGGGACCGCTCCCAATCAGCCCCAGCATTTT.